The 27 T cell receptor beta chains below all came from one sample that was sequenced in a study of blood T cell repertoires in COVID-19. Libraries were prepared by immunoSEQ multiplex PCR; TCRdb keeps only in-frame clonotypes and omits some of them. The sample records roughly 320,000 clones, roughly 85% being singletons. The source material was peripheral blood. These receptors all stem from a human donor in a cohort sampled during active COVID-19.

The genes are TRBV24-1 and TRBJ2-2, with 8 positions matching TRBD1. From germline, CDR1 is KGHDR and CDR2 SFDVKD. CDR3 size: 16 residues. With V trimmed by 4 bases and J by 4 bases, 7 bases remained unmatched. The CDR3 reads CATSERTGRGTGELFF. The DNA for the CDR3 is TGTGCCACCAGTGAGCGGACAGGGCGAGGCACCGGGGAGCTGTTTTTT.

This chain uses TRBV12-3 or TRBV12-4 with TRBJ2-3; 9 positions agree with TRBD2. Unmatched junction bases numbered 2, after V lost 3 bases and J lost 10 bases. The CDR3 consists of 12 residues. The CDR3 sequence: CASSLTSGPQYF. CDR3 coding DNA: TGTGCCAGCAGTTTGACTAGCGGTCCGCAGTATTTT.

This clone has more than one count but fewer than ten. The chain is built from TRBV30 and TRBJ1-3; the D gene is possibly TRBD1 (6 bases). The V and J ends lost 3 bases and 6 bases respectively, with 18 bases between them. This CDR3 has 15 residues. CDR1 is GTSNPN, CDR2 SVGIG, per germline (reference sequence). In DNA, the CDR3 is TGTGCCTGGAGCACAGGACAGCGTCTTGAAAACACCATATATTTT. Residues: CAWSTGQRLENTIYF.

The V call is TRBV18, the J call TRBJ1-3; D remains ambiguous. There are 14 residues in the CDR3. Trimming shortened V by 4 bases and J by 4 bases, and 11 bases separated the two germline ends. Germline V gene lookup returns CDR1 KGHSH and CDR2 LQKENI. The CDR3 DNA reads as TGTGCCAGCTCACAATCGAGTTCAGGAAACACCATATATTTT. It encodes CASSQSSSGNTIYF.

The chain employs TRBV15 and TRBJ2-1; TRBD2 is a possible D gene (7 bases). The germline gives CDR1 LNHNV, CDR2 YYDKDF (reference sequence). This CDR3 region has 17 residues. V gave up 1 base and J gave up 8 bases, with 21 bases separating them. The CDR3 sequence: CATSRATSAGHIDEQFF. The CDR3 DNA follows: TGTGCCACCAGCAGAGCAACTTCAGCGGGACACATAGATGAGCAGTTCTTC.

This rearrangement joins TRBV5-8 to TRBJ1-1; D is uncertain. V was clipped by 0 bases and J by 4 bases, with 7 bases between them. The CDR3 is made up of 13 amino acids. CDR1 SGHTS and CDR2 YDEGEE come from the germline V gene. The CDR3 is CASSLDELTEAFF. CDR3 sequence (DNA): TGTGCCAGCAGCTTGGATGAGCTCACTGAAGCTTTCTTT. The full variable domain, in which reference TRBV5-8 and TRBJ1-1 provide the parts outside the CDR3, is EAGVTQSPTHLIKTRGQQATLRCSPISGHTSVYWYQQALGLGLQFLLWYDEGEERNRGNFPPRFSGRQFPNYSSELNVNALELEDSALYLCASSLDELTEAFFGQGTRLTVV.

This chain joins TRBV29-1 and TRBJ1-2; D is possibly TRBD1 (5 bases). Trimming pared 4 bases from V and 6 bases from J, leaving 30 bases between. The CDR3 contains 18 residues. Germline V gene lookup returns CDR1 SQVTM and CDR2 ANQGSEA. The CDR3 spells CSVGGRAGQVLSPHGYTF. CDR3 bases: TGCAGCGTTGGAGGGAGGGCAGGGCAGGTTTTGAGTCCTCATGGCTACACCTTC.

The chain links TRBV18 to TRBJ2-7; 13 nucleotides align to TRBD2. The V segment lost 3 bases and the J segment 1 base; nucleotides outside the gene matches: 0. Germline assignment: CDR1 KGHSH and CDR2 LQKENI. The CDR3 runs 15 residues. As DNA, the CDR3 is TGTGCCAGCTCACCGACTAGCGGGGGGTCCTACGAGCAGTACTTC. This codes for CASSPTSGGSYEQYF.

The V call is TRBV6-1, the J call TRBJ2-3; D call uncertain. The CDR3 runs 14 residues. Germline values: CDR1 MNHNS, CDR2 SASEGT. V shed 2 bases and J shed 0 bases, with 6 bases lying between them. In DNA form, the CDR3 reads TGTGCCAGCAGTGAATCGCAGAGCACAGATACGCAGTATTTT. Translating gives CASSESQSTDTQYF.

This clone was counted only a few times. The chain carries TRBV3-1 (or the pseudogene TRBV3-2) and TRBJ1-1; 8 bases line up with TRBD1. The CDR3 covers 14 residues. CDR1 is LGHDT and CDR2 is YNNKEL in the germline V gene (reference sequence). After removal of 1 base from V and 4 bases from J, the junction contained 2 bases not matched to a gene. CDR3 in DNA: TGTGCCAGCAGCCAAGGGGGACAGGCCACTGAAGCTTTCTTT. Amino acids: CASSQGGQATEAFF.

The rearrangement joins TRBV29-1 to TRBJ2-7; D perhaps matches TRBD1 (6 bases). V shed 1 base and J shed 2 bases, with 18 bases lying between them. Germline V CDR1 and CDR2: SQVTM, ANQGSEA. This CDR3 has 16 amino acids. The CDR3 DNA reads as TGCAGCGTTGAAGGGGGCCAAAAGGGGGATCCCTACGAGCAGTACTTC. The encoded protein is CSVEGGQKGDPYEQYF.

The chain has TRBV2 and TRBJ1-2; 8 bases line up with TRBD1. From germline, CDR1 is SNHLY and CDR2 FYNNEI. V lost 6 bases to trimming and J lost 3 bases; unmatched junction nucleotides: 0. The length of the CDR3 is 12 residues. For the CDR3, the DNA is TGTGCCAGCAGGGACAGGGACTATGGCTACACCTTC. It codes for CASRDRDYGYTF.

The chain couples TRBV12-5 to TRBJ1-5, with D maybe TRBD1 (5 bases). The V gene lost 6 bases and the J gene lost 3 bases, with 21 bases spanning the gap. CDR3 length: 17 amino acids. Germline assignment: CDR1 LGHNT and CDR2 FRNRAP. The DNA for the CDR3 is TGTGCTAGTGGCCGACAGACACTTTTGGACGTCAATCAGCCCCAGCATTTT. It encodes CASGRQTLLDVNQPQHF.

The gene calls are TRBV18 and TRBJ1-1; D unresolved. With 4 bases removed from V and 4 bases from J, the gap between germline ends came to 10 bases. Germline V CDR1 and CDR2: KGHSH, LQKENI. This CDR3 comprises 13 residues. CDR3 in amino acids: CASSLSPGTEAFF. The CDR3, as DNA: TGTGCCAGCTCACTAAGTCCGGGCACTGAAGCTTTCTTT.

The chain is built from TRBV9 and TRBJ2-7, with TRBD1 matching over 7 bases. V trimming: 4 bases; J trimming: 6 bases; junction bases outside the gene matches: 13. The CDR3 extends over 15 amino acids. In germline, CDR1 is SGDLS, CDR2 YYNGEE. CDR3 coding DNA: TGTGCCAGCAGCCCCCGACAGGGAGAATCATCCGAGCAGTACTTC. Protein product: CASSPRQGESSEQYF.

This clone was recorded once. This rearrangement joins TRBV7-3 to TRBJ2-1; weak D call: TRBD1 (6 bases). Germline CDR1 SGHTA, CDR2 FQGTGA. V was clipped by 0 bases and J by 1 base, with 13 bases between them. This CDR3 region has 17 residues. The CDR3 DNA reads TGTGCCAGCAGCTTAACCCACCGGACAGAGTCCTACAATGAGCAGTTCTTC. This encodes CASSLTHRTESYNEQFF.

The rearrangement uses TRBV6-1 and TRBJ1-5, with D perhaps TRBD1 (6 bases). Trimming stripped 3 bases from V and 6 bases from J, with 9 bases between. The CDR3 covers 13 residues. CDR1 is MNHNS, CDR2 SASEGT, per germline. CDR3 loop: CASSDTGPQPQHF. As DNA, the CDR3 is TGTGCCAGCAGTGACACAGGGCCTCAGCCCCAGCATTTT.

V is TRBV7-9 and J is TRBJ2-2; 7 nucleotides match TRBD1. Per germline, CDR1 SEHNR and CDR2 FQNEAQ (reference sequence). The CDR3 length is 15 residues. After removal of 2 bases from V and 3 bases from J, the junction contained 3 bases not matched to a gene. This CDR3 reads CASSLRQGYTGELFF. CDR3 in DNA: TGTGCCAGCAGCTTAAGACAGGGCTACACCGGGGAGCTGTTTTTT.

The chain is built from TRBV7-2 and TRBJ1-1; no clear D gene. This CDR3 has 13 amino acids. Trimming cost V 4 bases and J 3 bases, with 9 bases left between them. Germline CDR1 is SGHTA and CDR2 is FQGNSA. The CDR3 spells CASSSTRDTEAFF. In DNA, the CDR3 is TGTGCCAGCAGCTCCACTCGGGACACTGAAGCTTTCTTT.

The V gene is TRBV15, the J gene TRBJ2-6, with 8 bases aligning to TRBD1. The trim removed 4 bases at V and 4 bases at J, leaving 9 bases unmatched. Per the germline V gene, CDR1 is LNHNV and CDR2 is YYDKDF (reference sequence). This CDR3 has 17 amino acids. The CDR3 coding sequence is TGTGCCACCAGCATTTCGAGGACAGGGTACGGGGCCAACGTCCTGACTTTC. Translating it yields CATSISRTGYGANVLTF.

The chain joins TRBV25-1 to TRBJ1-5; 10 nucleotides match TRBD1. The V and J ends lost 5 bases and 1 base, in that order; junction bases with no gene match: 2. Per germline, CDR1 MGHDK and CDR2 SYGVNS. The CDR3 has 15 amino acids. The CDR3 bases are TGTGCCAGCAGTCGGGACAGGGGAAGCAATCAGCCCCAGCATTTT. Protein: CASSRDRGSNQPQHF.

The CDR3 is CASSLDRVSEKLFF. The CDR3 region has the DNA TGTGCCAGCAGTCTCGACCGGGTGTCCGAAAAACTGTTTTTT. The V gene is TRBV6-2 or TRBV6-3, the J gene TRBJ1-4; D not certain. CDR1 is MNHEY and CDR2 is SVGEGT in the germline V gene. The CDR3 contains 14 residues. The V and J ends lost 5 bases and 8 bases respectively, with 15 bases between them.

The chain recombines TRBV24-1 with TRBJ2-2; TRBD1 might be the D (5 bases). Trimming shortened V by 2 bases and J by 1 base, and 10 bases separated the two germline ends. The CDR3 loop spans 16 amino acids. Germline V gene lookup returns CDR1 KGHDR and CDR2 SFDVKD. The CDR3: CATSDWGLGNTGELFF. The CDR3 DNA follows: TGTGCCACCAGTGATTGGGGCCTCGGGAACACCGGGGAGCTGTTTTTT.

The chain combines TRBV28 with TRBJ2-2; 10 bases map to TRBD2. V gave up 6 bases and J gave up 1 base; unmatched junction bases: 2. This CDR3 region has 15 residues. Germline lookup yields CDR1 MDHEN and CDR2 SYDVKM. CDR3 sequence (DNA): TGTGCCAGCAGCCGGACTAGCGGGAACACCGGGGAGCTGTTTTTT. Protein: CASSRTSGNTGELFF.

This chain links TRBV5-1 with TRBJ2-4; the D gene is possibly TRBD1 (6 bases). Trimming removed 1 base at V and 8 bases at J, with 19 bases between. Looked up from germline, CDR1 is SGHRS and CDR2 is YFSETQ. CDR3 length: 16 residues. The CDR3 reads CASSLLGVGATDIQYF. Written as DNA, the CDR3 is TGCGCCAGCAGCTTGCTTGGAGTGGGGGCCACGGACATTCAGTACTTC.

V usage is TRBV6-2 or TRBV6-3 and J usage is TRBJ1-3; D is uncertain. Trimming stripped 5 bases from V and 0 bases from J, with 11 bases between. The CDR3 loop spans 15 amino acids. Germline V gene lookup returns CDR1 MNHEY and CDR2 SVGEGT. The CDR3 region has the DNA TGTGCCAGCAGTCCGAGGGCCCTCTCTGGAAACACCATATATTTT. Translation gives CASSPRALSGNTIYF.

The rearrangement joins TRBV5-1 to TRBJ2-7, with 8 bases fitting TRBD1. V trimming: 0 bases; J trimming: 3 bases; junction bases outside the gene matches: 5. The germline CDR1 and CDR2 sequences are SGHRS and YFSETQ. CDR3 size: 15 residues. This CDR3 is CASSLEWTGNYEQYF. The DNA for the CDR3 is TGCGCCAGCAGCTTGGAGTGGACAGGGAACTACGAGCAGTACTTC.